This T cell receptor (beta chain) was recorded in a study of CXCR3-negative and CXCR3-positive naive CD8 T cells. Per germline, CDR1 SQVTM and CDR2 ANQGSEA. The CDR3 is 14 residues long. Study-level points and caveats: CXCR3 levels fell partly with cryopreservation; most assays relied on fresh PBMCs.

As for this clonotype: Its antigen is not identified.

The libraries of TRB cDNA were prepared using 5' RACE with UMI labels. TCRdb re-called the 5' RACE reads and gives one entry per CDR3 protein, without DNA. This table lists 8,000 or so distinct CDR3 sequences. The source of this sequence is a human donor in good health. Some clones in this sample may be carry-over from other donors' samples. The sequenced sample consisted of naive CXCR3- CD8+ T cells from blood. Subset indicated: CD45RO-CCR7+CD27+CD95- naive CD8+ T cells lacking CXCR3 (TNR3-). V is TRBV29-1 and J is TRBJ2-7; TCRdb designates TRBD1, a call that cannot be tested without DNA. The chain's CDR3 is CSVAGGQDSYEQYF.